This TCR beta chain originates from a study of shared clonotypes between healthy human individuals. Study-level background: CD8 memory received one plate per donor, CD8 naive two, CD4 memory three and CD4 naive three. The study, taken as a whole, reports: Though the depth was large, rarefaction showed that sorted-subset sequencing was incomplete. Expectations were that clonotype sharing among donors would be affected by sequencing depth.

The data were produced by immunoSEQ multiplex PCR, yet TCRdb's version contains in-frame clones alone and is incomplete. The sample lists some 1 million clones; about 76% were seen once. Concerning this clone: Its antigen is not identified.

The source of this sequence is a man younger than 35 in good health. The sample was memory CD4+ T cells sorted from blood. As to subset: CD45RA-negative fraction.

The DNA of the CDR3 is TGTGCCAGCAGAACGCGGACTGGAGAGACCCAGTACTTC. This translates into CASRTRTGETQYF. The V and J genes are TRBV6-5 and TRBJ2-5; perhaps TRBD2 as D (5 bases). The CDR3 has 13 residues. In germline, CDR1 is MNHEY, CDR2 SVGAGI. Deletions cut 6 bases from V and 4 bases from J, with 12 bases between.